A single sample is the source of the 17 T cell receptor beta chains below, sequenced in a study of shared clonotypes between healthy human individuals. The table came from immunoSEQ multiplex PCR; TCRdb's copy has only in-frame clones and leaves some out. Of approximately 2,000,000 clones listed, around 90% are singletons. Sequenced: naive CD4+ T cells from PBMCs. The subset denotes: CD45RA+ positively selected. The receptors shown here come from a man between 18 and 29 years old in good health. Some clones in this sample may be carry-over from other donors' samples.

The chain recombines TRBV9 with TRBJ1-2; D is possibly TRBD1 (6 bases). V dropped 6 bases and J dropped 4 bases, with 13 bases sitting between them. Germline loops: CDR1 SGDLS, CDR2 YYNGEE. This CDR3 spans 13 amino acids. CDR3 protein: CASNSGQFYGYTF. The CDR3 DNA is TGTGCCAGCAACTCAGGACAGTTCTATGGCTACACCTTC. Variable domain in full (rest from reference TRBV9 and TRBJ1-2): DSGVTQTPKHLITATGQRVTLRCSPRSGDLSVYWYQQSLDQGLQFLIQYYNGEERAKGNILERFSAQQFPDLHSELNLSSLELGDSALYFCASNSGQFYGYTFGSGTRLTVV.

This chain joins TRBV7-9 and TRBJ2-3; 16 bases match TRBD2. Germline values: CDR1 SEHNR, CDR2 FQNEAQ (reference sequence). The length of the CDR3 is 17 residues. The junction had 5 bases not matched to a gene; V was cut back by 5 bases and J by 3 bases. DNA of the CDR3: TGTGCCAGCAGCGTCGGGACTAGCGGGAGGGGGACAGATACGCAGTATTTT. As protein: CASSVGTSGRGTDTQYF.

The rearrangement links TRBV7-9 to TRBJ1-2; 10 positions match TRBD1. This CDR3 is built from 16 residues. The germline CDR1 and CDR2 sequences are SEHNR and FQNEAQ (reference sequence). V shed 5 bases, J shed 4 bases, and the junction held 10 bases outside the gene matches. The CDR3 loop reads CASSRTGGELSYGYTF. Written as DNA, the CDR3 is TGTGCCAGCAGCCGGACAGGGGGAGAGCTCAGCTATGGCTACACCTTC.

The chain has TRBV28 and TRBJ2-1, with a possible D match to TRBD1 (8 bases). The V end lost 6 bases, the J end lost 7 bases, and 19 bases lay between the germline ends. The CDR3 totals 15 residues. Germline CDR1 MDHEN, CDR2 SYDVKM. The CDR3 nucleotides read TGTGCCAGCAGCCCTGTTACAGGGGGGGGGAATGAGCAGTTCTTC. It translates to CASSPVTGGGNEQFF.

This chain uses TRBV19 with TRBJ1-4; weak D call: TRBD1 (6 bases). V shed 5 bases and J shed 8 bases, with 12 bases lying between them. Germline V lookup: CDR1 LNHDA, CDR2 SQIVND (reference sequence). The CDR3 contains 13 residues. The CDR3 protein is CASSGRGGEKLFF. The DNA of the CDR3 is TGTGCCAGTAGTGGCAGGGGAGGAGAAAAACTGTTTTTT.

This rearrangement joins TRBV28 to TRBJ2-5; 12 bases align to TRBD2. Looked up from germline, CDR1 is MDHEN and CDR2 is SYDVKM. This CDR3 comprises 14 residues. V lost 8 bases to trimming and J lost 4 bases; unmatched junction nucleotides: 5. The DNA for the CDR3 is TGTGCCAGCTTACTAGCGGGAGGCGGAGAGACCCAGTACTTC. Residues: CASLLAGGGETQYF. Supplemented by reference TRBV28 and TRBJ2-5, the full variable domain reads DVKVTQSSRYLVKRTGEKVFLECVQDMDHENMFWYRQDPGLGLRLIYFSYDVKMKEKGDIPEGYSVSREKKERFSLILESASTNQTSMYLCASLLAGGGETQYFGPGTRLLVL.

The chain couples TRBV6-5 to TRBJ2-7; 7 nucleotides line up with TRBD2. J lost 4 bases, V lost 5 bases, and 5 bases had no gene match. Germline CDR1 is MNHEY and CDR2 is SVGAGI. This CDR3 region has 13 residues. This CDR3 reads CASSQPGGYEQYF. The CDR3 DNA reads TGTGCCAGCAGTCAACCGGGGGGATACGAGCAGTACTTC.

V and J are TRBV27 and TRBJ1-4; 7 bases match TRBD1. V gave up 5 bases and J gave up 8 bases; unmatched junction bases: 11. The CDR3 is made up of 15 amino acids. The germline gives CDR1 MNHEY, CDR2 SMNVEV (reference sequence). Written as DNA, the CDR3 is TGTGCCAGCAGTGGGGGGACAGAGAGAAGAGAAAAACTGTTTTTT. Its translation is CASSGGTERREKLFF.

J is TRBJ2-7 and V is TRBV11-2; tentatively, D is TRBD2 (5 bases). The CDR3 sequence is 14 residues long. Germline V gene sequence: CDR1 SGHAT, CDR2 FQNNGV. V was trimmed by 5 bases and J by 2 bases, leaving 13 bases between them. CDR3 in DNA: TGTGCCAGCAGCCCAATAGCGAAGGCCTACGAGCAGTACTTC. Its translation: CASSPIAKAYEQYF.

A note on this clone: The same CDR3 arises from other DNA sequences in this sample as well. The gene calls are TRBV28 and TRBJ1-5; D gene uncertain. The germline V gene has CDR1 MDHEN and CDR2 SYDVKM. The CDR3 totals 13 residues. V lost 3 bases and J 1 base, leaving 4 bases between the germline ends. The CDR3 is CASSFGSNQPQHF. DNA of the CDR3: TGTGCCAGCAGTTTTGGAAGCAATCAGCCCCAGCATTTT.

V is TRBV10-1 and J is TRBJ2-2, with D possibly being TRBD1 (6 bases). Trimming left V 6 bases short and J 5 bases short, with 10 bases between. Germline V gene sequence: CDR1 WNHNN, CDR2 SYGVQD (reference sequence). This CDR3 comprises 13 residues. CDR3 sequence reads: CASSRTATGELFF. The CDR3 DNA reads as TGCGCCAGCAGCCGGACAGCAACCGGGGAGCTGTTTTTT.

As for this clone: At the DNA level, this CDR3 is encoded by other sequences in the same sample as well. The V gene is TRBV7-9, the J gene TRBJ2-5; D remains ambiguous. The germline V gene encodes CDR1 SEHNR and CDR2 FQNEAQ (reference sequence). The CDR3 covers 11 residues. Trimming removed 5 bases at V and 5 bases at J, with 6 bases between. The CDR3 region is CASSLWETQYF. The CDR3 DNA follows: TGTGCCAGCAGCCTATGGGAGACCCAGTACTTC. Drawing the rest from reference TRBV7-9 and TRBJ2-5, the complete variable domain is DTGVSQNPRHKITKRGQNVTFRCDPISEHNRLYWYRQTLGQGPEFLTYFQNEAQLEKSRLLSDRFSAERPKGSFSTLEIQRTEQGDSAMYLCASSLWETQYFGPGTRLLVL.

This clone was recorded a few times. The chain employs TRBV29-1 and TRBJ1-1; D is uncertain. CDR3 length: 15 residues. V lost 6 bases to trimming and J lost 3 bases, with 20 bases between them. Germline CDR1 SQVTM, CDR2 ANQGSEA. CDR3 in amino acids: CSVNPHPLQDTEAFF. The CDR3 nucleotides read TGCAGCGTAAACCCTCATCCCCTCCAGGACACTGAAGCTTTCTTT.

The rearrangement uses TRBV2 and TRBJ2-1; D may be TRBD2 (6 bases). The CDR3 is 16 residues long. The V gene lost 7 bases and the J gene lost 7 bases, with 23 bases spanning the gap. Germline-derived CDR1 and CDR2 are SNHLY and FYNNEI. CDR3 bases: TGTGCCAGCACACAACGTCCCGGGACTCAAAAAAATGAGCAGTTCTTC. Its translation: CASTQRPGTQKNEQFF.

The rearrangement links TRBV5-6 to TRBJ2-5, with D possibly TRBD1 on 5 matching bases. Judging by the DNA end, TRBJ2-7 fits better; the J call may be wrong. The germline V gene has CDR1 SGHDT and CDR2 YYEEEE. The CDR3 sequence is 14 residues long. CDR3 amino acids: CASSGRSRGYEQYF. CDR3 nucleotides: TGTGCCAGCAGCGGTCGGTCTAGGGGCTACGAGCAGTACTTC.

The gene calls are TRBV5-1 and TRBJ2-1; 8 positions match TRBD2. J gave up 0 bases and V 4 bases, and 9 bases lay outside the gene matches. Germline V gene sequence: CDR1 SGHRS, CDR2 YFSETQ. This CDR3 comprises 17 residues. The CDR3 region is CASSLSTGTSSYNEQFF. The CDR3 bases are TGCGCCAGCAGCCTTTCAACCGGGACTAGCTCCTACAATGAGCAGTTCTTC.

The J gene is TRBJ2-7, the V gene TRBV29-1; D is possibly TRBD1 (6 bases). The CDR3 length is 14 residues. Trimming took 3 bases from V and 2 from J, leaving 14 bases between them. The germline V gene has CDR1 SQVTM and CDR2 ANQGSEA. CDR3 residues: CSVEGQGTPYEQYF. Here the CDR3 DNA reads TGCAGCGTTGAGGGACAAGGGACCCCCTACGAGCAGTACTTC.